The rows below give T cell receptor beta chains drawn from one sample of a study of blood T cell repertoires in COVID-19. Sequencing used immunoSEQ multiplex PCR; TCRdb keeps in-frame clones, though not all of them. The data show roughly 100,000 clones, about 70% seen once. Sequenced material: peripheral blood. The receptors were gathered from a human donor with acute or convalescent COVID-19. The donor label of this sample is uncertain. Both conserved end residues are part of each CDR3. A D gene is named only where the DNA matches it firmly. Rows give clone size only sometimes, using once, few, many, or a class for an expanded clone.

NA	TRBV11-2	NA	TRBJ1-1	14	CASTQRSGQTEAFF	TGTGCCAGCACCCAAAGGTCAGGGCAGACTGAAGCTTTCTTT
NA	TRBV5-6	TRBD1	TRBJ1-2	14	CASSLEDRGYGYTF	TGTGCCAGCAGCTTGGAGGACAGGGGGTATGGCTACACCTTC
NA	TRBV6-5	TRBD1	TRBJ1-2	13	CASSYQDRGGYTF	TGTGCCAGCAGTTACCAGGACAGGGGGGGCTACACCTTC
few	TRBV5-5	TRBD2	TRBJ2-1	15	CASSFGGSSYNEQFF	TGTGCCAGCAGCTTCGGGGGGAGCTCCTACAATGAGCAGTTCTTC
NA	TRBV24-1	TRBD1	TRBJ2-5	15	CATSGSTGGTETQYF	TGTGCCACCAGTGGTTCGACAGGGGGAACGGAGACCCAGTACTTC
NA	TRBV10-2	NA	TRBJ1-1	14	CASSESMGQIEAFF	TGCGCCAGCAGTGAGTCGATGGGGCAGATTGAAGCTTTCTTT
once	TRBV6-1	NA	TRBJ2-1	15	CASSEWAGAGNEQFF	TGTGCCAGCAGTGAATGGGCAGGGGCTGGAAATGAGCAGTTCTTC
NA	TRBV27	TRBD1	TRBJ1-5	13	CASSFTRGPPQHF	TGTGCCAGCAGTTTTACCAGGGGGCCGCCCCAGCATTTT
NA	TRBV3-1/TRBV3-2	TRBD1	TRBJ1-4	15	CASSQVLTGTEKLFF	TGTGCCAGCAGCCAAGTTTTGACAGGGACTGAAAAACTGTTTTTT
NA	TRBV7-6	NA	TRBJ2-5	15	CASSLGRTAKETQYF	TGTGCCAGCAGCTTAGGCAGGACAGCGAAAGAGACCCAGTACTTC
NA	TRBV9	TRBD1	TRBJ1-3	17	CASSATTGGAAGNTIYF	TGTGCCAGCAGCGCCACGACAGGGGGGGCGGCCGGAAACACCATATATTTT
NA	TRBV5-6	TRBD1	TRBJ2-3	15	CASSAGQVNTDTQYF	TGTGCCAGCAGCGCCGGACAGGTTAACACAGATACGCAGTATTTT
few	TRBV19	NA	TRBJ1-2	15	CASSGSGTLKRGYTF	TGTGCCAGTAGTGGATCCGGGACATTGAAGAGGGGCTACACCTTC
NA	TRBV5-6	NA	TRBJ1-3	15	CASSFRPGSGNTIYF	TGTGCCAGCAGCTTTCGGCCAGGGTCTGGAAACACCATATATTTT
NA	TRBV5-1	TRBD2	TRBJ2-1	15	CASSLLAGGYNEQFF	TGCGCCAGCAGCTTATTAGCGGGGGGGTACAATGAGCAGTTCTTC
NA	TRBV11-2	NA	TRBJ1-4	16	CASSPVAGGDWEKLFF	TGTGCCAGCAGCCCCGTCGCGGGGGGCGATTGGGAAAAACTGTTTTTT
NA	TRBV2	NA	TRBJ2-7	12	CASLSPGYEQYF	TGTGCCAGCCTGTCCCCCGGGTACGAGCAGTACTTC
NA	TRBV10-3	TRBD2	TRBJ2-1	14	CAIRVGTSDNEQFF	TGTGCCATCAGGGTGGGGACTAGTGACAATGAGCAGTTCTTC
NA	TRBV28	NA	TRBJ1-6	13	CASSLEYNSPLHF	TGTGCCAGCAGTTTAGAGTATAATTCACCCCTCCACTTT
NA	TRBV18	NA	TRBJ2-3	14	CASSGTLLTDTQYF	TGTGCCAGCTCAGGGACTCTCCTCACAGATACGCAGTATTTT
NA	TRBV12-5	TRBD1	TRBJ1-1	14	CASVERQGNTEAFF	TGTGCTAGTGTCGAGCGACAGGGGAACACTGAAGCTTTCTTT
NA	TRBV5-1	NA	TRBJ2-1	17	CASSLGAALSSYNEQFF	TGCGCCAGCAGCTTGGGGGCAGCCCTGAGCTCCTACAATGAGCAGTTCTTC
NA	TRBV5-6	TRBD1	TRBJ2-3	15	CASSSTGTGTDTQYF	TGTGCCAGCAGCTCCACCGGGACAGGGACAGATACGCAGTATTTT
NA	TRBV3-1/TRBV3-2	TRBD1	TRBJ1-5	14	CASRWTGPGQPQHF	TGTGCCAGCAGGTGGACAGGGCCGGGACAGCCCCAGCATTTT
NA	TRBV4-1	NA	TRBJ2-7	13	CASQGTKTYEQYF	TGCGCCAGCCAGGGGACAAAGACCTACGAGCAGTACTTC